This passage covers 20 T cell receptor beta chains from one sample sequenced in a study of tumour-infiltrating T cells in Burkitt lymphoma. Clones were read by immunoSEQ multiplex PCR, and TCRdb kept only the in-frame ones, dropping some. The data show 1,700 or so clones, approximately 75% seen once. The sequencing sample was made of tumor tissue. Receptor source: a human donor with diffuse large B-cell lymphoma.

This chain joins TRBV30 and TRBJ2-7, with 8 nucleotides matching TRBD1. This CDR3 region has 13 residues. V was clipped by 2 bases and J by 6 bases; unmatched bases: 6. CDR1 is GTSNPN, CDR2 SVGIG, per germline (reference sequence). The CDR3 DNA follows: TGTGCCTGGAGTATAGGACAGGGAGGCGAGCAGTACTTC. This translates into CAWSIGQGGEQYF.

The CDR3 bases are TGTGCCAGCAGCGCCGACGGGGGATCGGGCCTCCACTTT. It yields the protein CASSADGGSGLHF. The chain carries TRBV9 and TRBJ1-6; the D gene is possibly TRBD1 (5 bases). Deletions cut 3 bases from V and 15 bases from J, with 16 bases between. This CDR3 has 13 residues. Germline CDR1 and CDR2: SGDLS and YYNGEE.

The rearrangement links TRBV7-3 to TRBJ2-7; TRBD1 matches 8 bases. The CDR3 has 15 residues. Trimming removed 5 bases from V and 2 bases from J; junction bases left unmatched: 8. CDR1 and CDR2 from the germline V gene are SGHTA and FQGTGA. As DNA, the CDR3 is TGTGCCAGCAGCATAAGACAGGGGTCCCCCTACGAGCAGTACTTC. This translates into CASSIRQGSPYEQYF.

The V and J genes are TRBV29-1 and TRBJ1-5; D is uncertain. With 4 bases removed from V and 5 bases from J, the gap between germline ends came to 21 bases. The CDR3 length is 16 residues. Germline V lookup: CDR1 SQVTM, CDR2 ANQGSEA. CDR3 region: CSVAPPSRLSYQPQHF. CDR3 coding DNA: TGCAGCGTTGCCCCCCCTTCCAGGCTCTCGTATCAGCCCCAGCATTTT.

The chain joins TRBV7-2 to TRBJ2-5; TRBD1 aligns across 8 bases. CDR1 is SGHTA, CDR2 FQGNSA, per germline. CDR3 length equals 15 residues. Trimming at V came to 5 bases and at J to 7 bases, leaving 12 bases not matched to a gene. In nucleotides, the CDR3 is TGTGCCAGCAGCACCCGGACAGGGAGCCCCGGGACCCAGTACTTC. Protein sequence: CASSTRTGSPGTQYF.

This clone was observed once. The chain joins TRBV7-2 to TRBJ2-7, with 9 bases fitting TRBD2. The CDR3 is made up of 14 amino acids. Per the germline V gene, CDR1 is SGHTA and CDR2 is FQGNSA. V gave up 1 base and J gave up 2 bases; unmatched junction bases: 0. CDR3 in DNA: TGTGCCAGCAGCTTAGGCGGGAGGGCCTACGAGCAGTACTTC. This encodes CASSLGGRAYEQYF.

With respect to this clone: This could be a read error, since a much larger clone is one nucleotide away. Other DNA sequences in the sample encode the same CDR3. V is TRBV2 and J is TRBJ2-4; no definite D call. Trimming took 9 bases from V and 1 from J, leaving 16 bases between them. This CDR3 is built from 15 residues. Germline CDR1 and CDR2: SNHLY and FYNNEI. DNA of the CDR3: TGTGCCAGTAGTCTGGACGGCAGGGCCAAAAACATTCAGTACTTC. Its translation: CASSLDGRAKNIQYF.

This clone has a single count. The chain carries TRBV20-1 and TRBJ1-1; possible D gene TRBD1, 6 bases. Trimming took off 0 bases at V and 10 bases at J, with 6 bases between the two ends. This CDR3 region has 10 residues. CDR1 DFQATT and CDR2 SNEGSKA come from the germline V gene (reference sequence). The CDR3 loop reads CSARDRGAFF. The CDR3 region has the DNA TGCAGTGCTAGAGACAGGGGAGCTTTCTTT.

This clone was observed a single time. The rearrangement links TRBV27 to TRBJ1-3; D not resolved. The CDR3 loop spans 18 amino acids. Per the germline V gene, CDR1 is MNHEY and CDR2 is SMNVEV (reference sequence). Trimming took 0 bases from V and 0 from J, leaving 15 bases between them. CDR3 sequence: CASSLSYRGLSSGNTIYF. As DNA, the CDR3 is TGTGCCAGCAGTTTATCGTACAGAGGCCTTAGCTCTGGAAACACCATATATTTT.

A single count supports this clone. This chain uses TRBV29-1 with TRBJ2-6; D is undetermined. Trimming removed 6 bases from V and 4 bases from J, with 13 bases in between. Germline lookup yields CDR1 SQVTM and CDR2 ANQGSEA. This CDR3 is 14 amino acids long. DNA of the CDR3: TGCAGCGTCCTCGTGAGTACCGGGGCCAACGTCCTGACTTTC. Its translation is CSVLVSTGANVLTF.

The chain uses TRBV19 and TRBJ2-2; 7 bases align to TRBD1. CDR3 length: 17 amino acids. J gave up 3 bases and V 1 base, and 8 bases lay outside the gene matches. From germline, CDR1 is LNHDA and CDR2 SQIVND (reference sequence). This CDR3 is CASSIGLRTGHTGELFF. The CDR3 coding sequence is TGTGCCAGTAGTATAGGGCTTCGGACAGGACACACCGGGGAGCTGTTTTTT.

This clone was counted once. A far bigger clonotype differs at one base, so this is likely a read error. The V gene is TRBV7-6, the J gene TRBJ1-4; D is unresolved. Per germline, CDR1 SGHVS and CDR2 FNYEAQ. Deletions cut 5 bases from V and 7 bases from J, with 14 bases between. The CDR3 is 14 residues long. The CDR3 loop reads CASSPIGMAEKLFF. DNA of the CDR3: TGTGCCAGCAGCCCCATAGGGATGGCTGAAAAACTGTTTTTT.

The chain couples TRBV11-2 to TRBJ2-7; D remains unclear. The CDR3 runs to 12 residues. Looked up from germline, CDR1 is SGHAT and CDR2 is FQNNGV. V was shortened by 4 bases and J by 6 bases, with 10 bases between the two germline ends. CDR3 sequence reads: CASSSRLGEQYF. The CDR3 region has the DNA TGTGCCAGCAGCTCCAGGTTGGGCGAGCAGTACTTC.

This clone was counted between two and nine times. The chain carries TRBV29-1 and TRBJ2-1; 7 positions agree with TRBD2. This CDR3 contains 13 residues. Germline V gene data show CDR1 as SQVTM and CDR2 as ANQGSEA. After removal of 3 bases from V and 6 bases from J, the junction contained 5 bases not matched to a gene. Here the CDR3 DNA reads TGCAGCGTTGAGAGCGGGGTAACCAATGAGCAGTTCTTC. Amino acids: CSVESGVTNEQFF.

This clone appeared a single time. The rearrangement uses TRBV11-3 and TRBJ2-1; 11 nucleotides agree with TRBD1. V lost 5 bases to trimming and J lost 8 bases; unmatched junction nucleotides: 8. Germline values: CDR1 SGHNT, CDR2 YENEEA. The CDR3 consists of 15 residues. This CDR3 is CASSKGTGGRHEQFF. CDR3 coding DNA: TGTGCCAGCAGCAAAGGGACAGGGGGAAGGCATGAGCAGTTCTTC.

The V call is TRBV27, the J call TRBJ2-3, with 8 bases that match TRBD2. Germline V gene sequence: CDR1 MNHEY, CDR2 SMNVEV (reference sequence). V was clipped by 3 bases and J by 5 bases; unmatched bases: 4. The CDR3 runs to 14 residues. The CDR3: CASSLFLAGDTQYF. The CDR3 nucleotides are TGTGCCAGCAGTTTGTTCCTAGCGGGAGATACGCAGTATTTT.

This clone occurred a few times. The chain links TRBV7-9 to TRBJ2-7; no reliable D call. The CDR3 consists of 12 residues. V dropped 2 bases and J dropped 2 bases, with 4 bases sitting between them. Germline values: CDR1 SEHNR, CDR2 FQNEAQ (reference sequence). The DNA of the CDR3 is TGTGCCAGCAGCTTAAAGGCCTACGAGCAGTACTTC. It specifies CASSLKAYEQYF.

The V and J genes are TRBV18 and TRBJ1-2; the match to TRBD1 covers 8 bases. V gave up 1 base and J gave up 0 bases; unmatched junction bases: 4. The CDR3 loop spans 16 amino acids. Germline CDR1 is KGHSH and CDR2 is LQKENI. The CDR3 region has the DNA TGTGCCAGCTCACCACGCGCAGGGGGCTCTAACTATGGCTACACCTTC. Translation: CASSPRAGGSNYGYTF.

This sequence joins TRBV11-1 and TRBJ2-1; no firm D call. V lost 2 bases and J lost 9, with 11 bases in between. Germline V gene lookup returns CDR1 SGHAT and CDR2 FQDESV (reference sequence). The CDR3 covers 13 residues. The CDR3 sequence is CASSLTSTGEQFF. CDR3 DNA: TGTGCCAGCAGCTTAACTTCGACTGGTGAGCAGTTCTTC.

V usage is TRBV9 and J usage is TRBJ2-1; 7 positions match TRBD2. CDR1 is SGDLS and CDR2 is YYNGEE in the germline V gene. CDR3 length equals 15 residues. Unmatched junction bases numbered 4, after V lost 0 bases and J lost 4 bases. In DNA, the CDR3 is TGTGCCAGCAGCGTAGGGACTAGAATTTACAATGAGCAGTTCTTC. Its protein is CASSVGTRIYNEQFF. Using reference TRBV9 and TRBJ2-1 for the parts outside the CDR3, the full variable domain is DSGVTQTPKHLITATGQRVTLRCSPRSGDLSVYWYQQSLDQGLQFLIQYYNGEERAKGNILERFSAQQFPDLHSELNLSSLELGDSALYFCASSVGTRIYNEQFFGPGTRLTVL.